This T cell receptor beta chain appears in the sequencing data of a study of T cells in Graves' hyperthyroidism and ophthalmopathy. Whole-study results and caveats: Blood also carried most thyroid clonotypes expanded above 0.001. In simple terms, a model built on 13 V-J features told ophthalmopathy apart from stable hyperthyroidism.

Clinical Activity Scores of at least 3, NOSPECS grades of at least 4 and durations under 3 months characterized ophthalmopathy patients. A few counts support this clonotype. The antigen is unknown. Amplification of TCR beta CDR3 regions was performed using RNA transcripts as template. TCR CDR3 underwent first-round RT-PCR with the HTBI primer set. TCRdb re-called the multiplex PCR reads through MiXCR, storing one row per CDR3 protein. The profile shows hundreds of thousands of distinct CDR3 sequences, 14% to 15% of them singletons. The CDR3 is made up of 13 amino acids. Germline CDR1 reads SGDLS; CDR2 reads YYNGEE. V shed 0 bases and J shed 8 bases, with 11 bases lying between them.

The receptor comes from a man aged 18 to 29 with Graves' ophthalmopathy. The sample was blood. The genes are TRBV9 and TRBJ1-2, with no clear D. The CDR3 DNA is TGTGCCAGCAGCGTAGTCGGGCTCAACGGCTACACCTTC. Amino acid sequence: CASSVVGLNGYTF. The variable domain in full, with the rest retrieved from reference TRBV9 and TRBJ1-2, is DSGVTQTPKHLITATGQRVTLRCSPRSGDLSVYWYQQSLDQGLQFLIQYYNGEERAKGNILERFSAQQFPDLHSELNLSSLELGDSALYFCASSVVGLNGYTFGSGTRLTVV.